These T cell receptor beta chains were read from a single sample in a study of beta chain features in type 1 diabetes. Sequencing used immunoSEQ multiplex PCR; TCRdb keeps in-frame clones, though not all of them. The data contain about 360,000 clones, 10% to 15% of them singletons. The sequencing input was naive CD4+ T cells from blood. The source of these receptors is a man between 18 and 29 years old in good health. The CDR3 runs from the conserved cysteine through the conserved F or W. D genes are given only for firm matches. Size tells how often a clone was seen (once, few, many) or the class of an expanded clone, and some rows leave it out.

CDR3nt	CDR3aa	abundance	d_gene	len	v_gene	j_gene
TGTGCCAGCAGCCGCCTGTTCGGACAGGGTCGCACAGATACGCAGTATTTT	CASSRLFGQGRTDTQYF	few	TRBD1	17	TRBV14	TRBJ2-3
TGTGCCAGCAGCCGACCCGGGGTCCACGAGCAGTACTTC	CASSRPGVHEQYF	NA	NA	13	TRBV28	TRBJ2-7
TGTGCCAGCAGCTTAGATCGCCAGCGCGGGCAGTACTTC	CASSLDRQRGQYF	NA	NA	13	TRBV11-2	TRBJ2-7
TGTGCCAGCAGTGACCCCGGGACTAGCGGGATTACGCAGTATTTT	CASSDPGTSGITQYF	NA	TRBD2	15	TRBV25-1	TRBJ2-3
TGTGCCAGCTCACCACCGGTCTTCGGGGGGCGCTCCTACGAGCAGTACTTC	CASSPPVFGGRSYEQYF	few	NA	17	TRBV18	TRBJ2-7
TGTGCCAGCAGCACGGGACTAGGTTTGGAGACCCAGTACTTC	CASSTGLGLETQYF	NA	TRBD2	14	TRBV7-3	TRBJ2-5
TGCGCCAGCAGCCAACCCCCGACGGCCGGGAGATATAGCAATCAGCCCCAGCATTTT	CASSQPPTAGRYSNQPQHF	NA	NA	19	TRBV23-1	TRBJ1-5
TGTGCCAGCAGCTTAGCCACAGGGGCGAGTGGCTACACCTTC	CASSLATGASGYTF	NA	TRBD1	14	TRBV7-9	TRBJ1-2
TGTGCCAGCAATTCAGGGGTGTTTGGGACCCAGTACTTC	CASNSGVFGTQYF	few	NA	13	TRBV28	TRBJ2-5
TGTGCCACTCTCCGGGACAGCTCCTCTGGGGCCAACGTCCTGACTTTC	CATLRDSSSGANVLTF	many	TRBD1	16	TRBV15	TRBJ2-6
TGCGCCAGCAGCCTGGGACAGGGGACCACAGATACGCAGTATTTT	CASSLGQGTTDTQYF	few	TRBD1	15	TRBV5-1	TRBJ2-3
TGTGCCAGCACGACCGGACTAGCGGGGGGACATGAGCAGTTCTTC	CASTTGLAGGHEQFF	once	TRBD2	15	TRBV27	TRBJ2-1
TGTGCCACCAGCAGAGATCCGACAGTTGGCAATCAGCCCCAGCATTTT	CATSRDPTVGNQPQHF	NA	NA	16	TRBV15	TRBJ1-5
TGTGCCAGCAGCTTGATCAAGGGGTCGGAGTACTTC	CASSLIKGSEYF	NA	NA	12	TRBV5-4	TRBJ2-7
TGTGCCAGCAGCCCCCTGGGGGCGGGCTCCTACGAGCAGTACTTC	CASSPLGAGSYEQYF	few	NA	15	TRBV28	TRBJ2-7
TGTGCCACCAGCAGACGAGGACAGGGTGCCGGCTACACCTTC	CATSRRGQGAGYTF	few	TRBD1	14	TRBV15	TRBJ1-2
TGTGCCAGCAGTTTTTCGTCTAAAGGGGATCAGCCCCAGCATTTT	CASSFSSKGDQPQHF	few	NA	15	TRBV27	TRBJ1-5
TGTGCCAGCAGCTTCGGATGGGGCTCGTACACTGAAGCTTTCTTT	CASSFGWGSYTEAFF	NA	NA	15	TRBV9	TRBJ1-1
TGTGCCAGTAGCCCAGCCTCATCCGGGGAGACCCAGTACTTC	CASSPASSGETQYF	NA	NA	14	TRBV19	TRBJ2-5
TGCGCCAGCAGCCCGGGACAGGCGAAAGAGACCCAGTACTTC	CASSPGQAKETQYF	few	TRBD1	14	TRBV5-1	TRBJ2-5
TGTGCCCTGAAAGGGGGAAACTATGGCTACACCTTC	CALKGGNYGYTF	NA	NA	12	TRBV30	TRBJ1-2
TGCGCCAGCAGCCGATCCCTAGCGGGAGGGTACTACGAGCAGTACTTC	CASSRSLAGGYYEQYF	few	TRBD2	16	TRBV4-3	TRBJ2-7
TGTGCCATCAGCGAAGGACTAGCGGGGTACAATGAGCAGTTCTTC	CAISEGLAGYNEQFF	NA	TRBD2	15	TRBV10-3	TRBJ2-1
TGTGCCAGCAGCTTAGTAGATGAAAAACTGTTTTTT	CASSLVDEKLFF	NA	NA	12	TRBV7-9	TRBJ1-4
TGTGCCTGGAGTGGCCTCAACCCCGGGACAGCCTCCTACGAGCAGTACTTC	CAWSGLNPGTASYEQYF	NA	TRBD1	17	TRBV30	TRBJ2-7
TGTGCCAGCAGTTACTCCCGACAGGGGGCTTCGAGCTACACCTTC	CASSYSRQGASSYTF	NA	TRBD1	15	TRBV6-5	TRBJ1-2
TGTGCCAGCAGCTCAACAGGGGGCAGGGACGAGCAGTACTTC	CASSSTGGRDEQYF	few	TRBD1	14	TRBV7-9	TRBJ2-7
TGTGCCAGCAGCCCCGTACAGGGAAAAGAGTCCGGGGAGCTGTTTTTT	CASSPVQGKESGELFF	NA	NA	16	TRBV7-9	TRBJ2-2
TGTGCCAGCTCACTTCTAGCGGACTCCTACAATGAGCAGTTCTTC	CASSLLADSYNEQFF	NA	TRBD2	15	TRBV18	TRBJ2-1
TGTGCCAGCAGTTTCGGCGGGGAGGGTGGGTACGAGCAGTACTTC	CASSFGGEGGYEQYF	few	TRBD2	15	TRBV28	TRBJ2-7
TGTGCCAGCAGTTCCAGCGGGGGGTACACCGGGGAGCTGTTTTTT	CASSSSGGYTGELFF	NA	TRBD2	15	TRBV27	TRBJ2-2
TGTGCCAGCAGCTTGGCCAGGCAGGGTGGGGCCGGGGAGCTGTTTTTT	CASSLARQGGAGELFF	NA	NA	16	TRBV5-4	TRBJ2-2
TGCGCCAGCAGCTTACAGGGGCAGTACAATGAGCAGTTCTTC	CASSLQGQYNEQFF	NA	TRBD1	14	TRBV5-1	TRBJ2-1
TGTGCCAGCAGCCCAGGGGCCGACAGGGTTCAGGGCTACACCTTC	CASSPGADRVQGYTF	few	TRBD1	15	TRBV7-2	TRBJ1-2
TGTGCCAGCAGCAGGGGGAATAGCAATCAGCCCCAGCATTTT	CASSRGNSNQPQHF	NA	TRBD1	14	TRBV6-5	TRBJ1-5
TGTGCCTGGAGTGAAGACAGGGGGAGCTTAGTGACCCAGTACTTC	CAWSEDRGSLVTQYF	NA	TRBD1	15	TRBV30	TRBJ2-5
TGTGCCAGCTCACCACTACAGGGGTTGTCGCCCGGGGAGCTGTTTTTT	CASSPLQGLSPGELFF	few	TRBD1	16	TRBV18	TRBJ2-2
TGTGCCAGCAGCTTAAGGGCGGGACAGGGTAATCAGCCCCAGCATTTT	CASSLRAGQGNQPQHF	NA	TRBD1	16	TRBV7-2	TRBJ1-5
TGTGCCAGCAGCTTACTAGTGGCCACCCTTTCGGGGGAGCAGTACTTC	CASSLLVATLSGEQYF	NA	NA	16	TRBV7-8	TRBJ2-7
TGTGCCAGCTCCTCGACAGGGATTAATCAGCCCCAGCATTTT	CASSSTGINQPQHF	few	TRBD1	14	TRBV28	TRBJ1-5
TGTGCCAGTAGTCTTCTCTTCAGAAACACCGGGGAGCTGTTTTTT	CASSLLFRNTGELFF	NA	NA	15	TRBV19	TRBJ2-2
TGTGCCAGCAGCTTAAATGGGGGCCGGGGCACTGAAGCTTTCTTT	CASSLNGGRGTEAFF	NA	NA	15	TRBV7-3	TRBJ1-1
TGTGCCAGTAGTAGCATAGCCGGAGATACGCAGTATTTT	CASSSIAGDTQYF	few	NA	13	TRBV19	TRBJ2-3
TGTGCCAGCAAACAAACCGGGACTAGCTCCTACGAGCAGTACTTC	CASKQTGTSSYEQYF	NA	TRBD2	15	TRBV4-2	TRBJ2-7
TGTGCCAGCACTGGACAGAGCAATCAGCCCCAGCATTTT	CASTGQSNQPQHF	NA	NA	13	TRBV6-6	TRBJ1-5
TGCGCCAGCAGCCTAGGAGGATCCACAGATACGCAGTATTTT	CASSLGGSTDTQYF	few	NA	14	TRBV5-1	TRBJ2-3
TGTGCCAGTAGTAGCGACAGCTACGAGCAGTACTTC	CASSSDSYEQYF	few	NA	12	TRBV19	TRBJ2-7
TGTGCCAGCAGCTTAGGATTAGCTGGCCGGGGAGAGACCCAGTACTTC	CASSLGLAGRGETQYF	few	NA	16	TRBV7-2	TRBJ2-5
TGTGCCAGTACCCCTAGACTAGCGGGGGGCTACGAGCAGTACTTC	CASTPRLAGGYEQYF	NA	TRBD2	15	TRBV19	TRBJ2-7
TGTGCCAGCTCCCAGGGGGCAGTGCAGCCCCAGCATTTT	CASSQGAVQPQHF	NA	TRBD1	13	TRBV18	TRBJ1-5
TGTGCCAGCAGCGTAGCCCAGGGCTCTGAAGCTTTCTTT	CASSVAQGSEAFF	few	NA	13	TRBV9	TRBJ1-1
TGTGCCAGCAGCTCGACAGCCTATAATTCACCCCTCCACTTT	CASSSTAYNSPLHF	NA	NA	14	TRBV11-2	TRBJ1-6
TGTGCCAGCAGCTCCGGGGGAGATAACTATGGCTACACCTTC	CASSSGGDNYGYTF	NA	NA	14	TRBV7-9	TRBJ1-2
TGCAGCGTTGCGACGACAGGGGGACTTCATGGCTACACCTTC	CSVATTGGLHGYTF	NA	TRBD1	14	TRBV29-1	TRBJ1-2